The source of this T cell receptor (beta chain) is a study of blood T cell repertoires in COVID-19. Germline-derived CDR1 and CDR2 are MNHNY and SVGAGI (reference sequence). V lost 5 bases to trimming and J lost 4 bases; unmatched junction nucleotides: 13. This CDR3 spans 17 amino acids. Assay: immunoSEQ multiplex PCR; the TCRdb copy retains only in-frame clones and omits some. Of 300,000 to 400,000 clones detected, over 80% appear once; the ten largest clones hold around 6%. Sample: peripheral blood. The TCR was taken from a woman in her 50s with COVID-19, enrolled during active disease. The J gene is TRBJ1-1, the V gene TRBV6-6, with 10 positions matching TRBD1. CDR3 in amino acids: CASSRPLSGTGATEAFF. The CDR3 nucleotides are TGTGCCAGCAGTCGACCTCTCTCCGGGACAGGGGCCACTGAAGCTTTCTTT.